The 14 T cell receptor beta chains below were found in one sample sequenced in a study of cytomegalovirus exposure and HLA in healthy donors. Primers for the PCR totalled 60 Vbeta and 13 Jbeta. Assay used: immunoSEQ multiplex PCR; TCRdb lists only in-frame clones, some missing. This sample has tens of thousands of clones, with approximately 84% found just once. The sample consisted of PBMCs. Receptors originate from a middle-aged man in good health and CMV-seronegative.

V gene TRBV2 combines with J gene TRBJ1-1; D might be TRBD1 (6 bases). V lost 3 bases to trimming and J lost 6 bases, with 17 bases between them. CDR1 is SNHLY and CDR2 is FYNNEI in the germline V gene. This CDR3 is 15 amino acids long. This chain's CDR3 is CASSERAGARAEAFF. The CDR3 coding sequence is TGTGCCAGCAGTGAGCGGGCGGGGGCTCGCGCTGAAGCTTTCTTT. The full variable domain, completed using reference TRBV2 and TRBJ1-1, is EPEVTQTPSHQVTQMGQEVILRCVPISNHLYFYWYRQILGQKVEFLVSFYNNEISEKSEIFDDQFSVERPDGSNFTLKIRSTKLEDSAMYFCASSERAGARAEAFFGQGTRLTVV.

This clone appeared a single time. This chain connects TRBV15 to TRBJ2-7; D call uncertain. Germline V gene data show CDR1 as LNHNV and CDR2 as YYDKDF (reference sequence). V lost 1 base and J lost 3, with 19 bases in between. This CDR3 contains 17 residues. CDR3 nucleotide sequence: TGTGCCACCAGCAGAGGTGTGATGAAGGCACTAAGCTACGAGCAGTACTTC. Amino acids: CATSRGVMKALSYEQYF.

This chain connects TRBV7-2 to TRBJ1-4; D not resolved. The CDR3 has 14 amino acids. Per the germline V gene, CDR1 is SGHTA and CDR2 is FQGNSA. Trimming removed 3 bases at V and 8 bases at J, with 13 bases between. CDR3 DNA sequence: TGTGCCAGCAGCTTTGGGCCTTTCGACGAAAAACTGTTTTTT. It encodes CASSFGPFDEKLFF.

V gene TRBV7-9 combines with J gene TRBJ1-4, with 7 bases lining up with TRBD1. The CDR3 has 14 residues. V gave up 5 bases and J gave up 6 bases; unmatched junction bases: 6. Germline loops: CDR1 SEHNR, CDR2 FQNEAQ (reference sequence). CDR3 residues: CASSAAGTDEKLFF. The CDR3 DNA follows: TGTGCCAGCAGCGCTGCTGGGACAGATGAAAAACTGTTTTTT.

This clone was recorded a few times. This chain connects TRBV2 to TRBJ1-2; D possibly corresponds to TRBD1 (5 bases). The CDR3 sequence is 12 residues long. Germline CDR1 SNHLY, CDR2 FYNNEI. Trimming took 6 bases from V and 4 from J, leaving 9 bases between them. The CDR3 DNA reads as TGTGCCAGCAGCAGGGATTCCTATGGCTACACCTTC. Protein: CASSRDSYGYTF.

For the CDR3, the DNA is TGTGCCAGCAGGAAACTAGCTCCAGATACGCAGTATTTT. Amino acids: CASRKLAPDTQYF. The chain couples TRBV27 to TRBJ2-3, with D tentatively TRBD2 (6 bases). Trimming left V 6 bases short and J 4 bases short, with 11 bases between. The germline gives CDR1 MNHEY, CDR2 SMNVEV (reference sequence). The CDR3 spans 13 residues.

V gene TRBV7-9 combines with J gene TRBJ1-2, with 9 positions matching TRBD1. This CDR3 contains 15 residues. In germline, CDR1 is SEHNR, CDR2 FQNEAQ (reference sequence). The trim removed 5 bases at V and 3 bases at J, leaving 7 bases unmatched. CDR3 sequence: CASSEPGQGDYGYTF. In DNA form, the CDR3 reads TGTGCCAGCAGCGAACCGGGACAGGGCGACTATGGCTACACCTTC.

This clone showed up just once. V usage is TRBV7-2 and J usage is TRBJ2-5; the match to TRBD2 covers 7 bases. V was pared by 5 bases and J by 4 bases, with 10 bases of the junction left unmatched. The CDR3 covers 15 residues. Per germline, CDR1 SGHTA and CDR2 FQGNSA. The CDR3 loop reads CASSGMGGWVETQYF. As DNA, the CDR3 is TGTGCCAGCAGCGGAATGGGGGGGTGGGTAGAGACCCAGTACTTC.

Worth noting for this clone: One end of the junction fails to match germline, which may point to a read error. The chain carries TRBV5-4 and TRBJ2-5; possible D gene TRBD1, 5 bases. This CDR3 spans 14 amino acids. In germline, CDR1 is SGHNT, CDR2 YYREEE (reference sequence). Written as DNA, the CDR3 is TGTGCCAGCAGCTTGGGACAGACAAGAGAGGCCCAGTACTTC. This sequence encodes CASSLGQTREAQYF.

This clone was seen more than once but under ten times. This chain connects TRBV2 to TRBJ1-5, with 8 bases that match TRBD1. The V gene end was trimmed by 5 bases and the J gene end by 4 bases; junction bases not matched to a gene: 7. The length of the CDR3 is 15 residues. CDR1 and CDR2 (germline): SNHLY, FYNNEI. DNA for the CDR3: TGTGCCAGCAGTTGGACAGGGCGCGATAATCAGCCCCAGCATTTT. It is translated as CASSWTGRDNQPQHF.

This chain connects TRBV6-6 to TRBJ1-1; 7 nucleotides line up with TRBD1. V lost 6 bases and J lost 6; bases outside the gene matches: 10. There are 14 residues in the CDR3. Germline CDR1 and CDR2: MNHNY and SVGAGI (reference sequence). The CDR3 sequence: CASRATGKVSEAFF. For the CDR3, the DNA is TGTGCCAGCAGAGCGACAGGGAAAGTCTCTGAAGCTTTCTTT.

V is TRBV29-1 and J is TRBJ1-2; D gene ambiguous. This CDR3 has 13 residues. Trimming removed 2 bases from V and 1 base from J, with 8 bases in between. The germline CDR1 and CDR2 sequences are SQVTM and ANQGSEA. CDR3 in DNA: TGCAGCGTTGAACTAGCGGTTAACTATGGCTACACCTTC. It codes for CSVELAVNYGYTF.

V usage is TRBV11-3 and J usage is TRBJ2-2; D gene uncertain. From germline, CDR1 is SGHNT and CDR2 YENEEA. This CDR3 is 14 amino acids long. V was pared by 0 bases and J by 5 bases, with 7 bases between. CDR3: CASSLDPRTGELFF. The DNA for the CDR3 is TGTGCCAGCAGCTTAGATCCGCGAACCGGGGAGCTGTTTTTT.

J is TRBJ2-3 and V is TRBV11-3; 10 bases match TRBD2. Looked up from germline, CDR1 is SGHNT and CDR2 is YENEEA. The CDR3 is 19 amino acids. V lost 4 bases to trimming and J lost 6 bases; unmatched junction nucleotides: 19. The CDR3 spells CASSSVPLGLAGASDTQYF. The CDR3 nucleotides read TGTGCCAGCAGCTCCGTCCCTCTGGGGCTAGCGGGGGCCTCGGATACGCAGTATTTT.